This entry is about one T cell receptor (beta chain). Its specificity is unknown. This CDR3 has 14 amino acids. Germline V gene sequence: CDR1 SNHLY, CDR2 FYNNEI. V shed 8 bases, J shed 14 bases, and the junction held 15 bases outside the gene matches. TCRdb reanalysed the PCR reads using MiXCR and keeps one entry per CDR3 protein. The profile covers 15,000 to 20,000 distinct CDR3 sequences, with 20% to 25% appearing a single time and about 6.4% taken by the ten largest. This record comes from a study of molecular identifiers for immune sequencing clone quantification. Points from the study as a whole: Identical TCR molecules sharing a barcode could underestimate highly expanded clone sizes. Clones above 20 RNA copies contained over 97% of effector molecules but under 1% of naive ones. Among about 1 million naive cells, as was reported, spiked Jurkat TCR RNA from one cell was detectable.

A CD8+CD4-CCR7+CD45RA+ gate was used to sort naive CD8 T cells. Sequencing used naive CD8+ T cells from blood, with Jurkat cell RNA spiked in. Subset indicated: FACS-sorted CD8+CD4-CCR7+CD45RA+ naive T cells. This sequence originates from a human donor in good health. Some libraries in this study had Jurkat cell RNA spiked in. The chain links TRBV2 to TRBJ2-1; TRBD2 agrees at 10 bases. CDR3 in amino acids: CASGAGGGTLGEFF. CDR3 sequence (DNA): TGTGCCAGCGGAGCGGGAGGGGGAACCCTAGGGGAGTTCTTC.